This T cell receptor (beta chain) was sequenced for a study of blood T cell repertoires in COVID-19. Turning to the study itself: Samples of COVID-19 (acute and convalescent) were obtained from the United States, Italy and Spain. PBMCs, B-cell-depleted T cells, or T cells provided the cDNA or gDNA that made up the material.

Trimming at V came to 4 bases and at J to 0 bases, leaving 3 bases not matched to a gene. Germline V gene data show CDR1 as WSHSY and CDR2 as SAAADI. The CDR3 is 15 residues long. As processed by the authors: Estimates of nucleated cell counts were drawn from the amplification of reference gene primers. Repertoires were generated with immunoSEQ multiplex PCR, while TCRdb's copy carries only in-frame clones and drops some. V and J calls and clone size are as listed in that table; D and trimming were resolved from the DNA. The sample carries about 160,000 clones, approximately 82% recorded once. The origin of this receptor is a woman of 80 years or more with acute or convalescent COVID-19. The V call is TRBV10-2, the J call TRBJ1-5; 7 bases line up with TRBD1. The source material was peripheral blood. In DNA form, the CDR3 reads TGCGCCAGCAGTGGAGGACAGGCTAGCAATCAGCCCCAGCATTTT. It yields the protein CASSGGQASNQPQHF.